In its sample, the clone carrying this TCR beta chain was seen once. The data originate from a study of blood T cell repertoires in COVID-19. Across the whole study: The cDNA or gDNA used as material had been derived from T cells, B-cell-depleted T cells, or PBMCs.

Germline assignment: CDR1 LGHDT and CDR2 YNNKEL (reference sequence). The CDR3 consists of 17 residues. J lost 8 bases, V lost 7 bases, and 15 bases had no gene match. Generated by immunoSEQ multiplex PCR, the TCRdb table keeps only in-frame clones and is missing some. The sample has some 120,000 clones, 84% seen once. The receptor was isolated from a woman under 40 who had recovered from COVID-19. The chain joins TRBV3-1 (or the pseudogene TRBV3-2) to TRBJ1-6; 9 bases map to TRBD1. The specimen was peripheral blood. The CDR3 DNA sequence: TGTGCCAGCACACTCACAGGGGGCAGGGGATCGGATTCACCCCTCCACTTT. Translating gives CASTLTGGRGSDSPLHF.